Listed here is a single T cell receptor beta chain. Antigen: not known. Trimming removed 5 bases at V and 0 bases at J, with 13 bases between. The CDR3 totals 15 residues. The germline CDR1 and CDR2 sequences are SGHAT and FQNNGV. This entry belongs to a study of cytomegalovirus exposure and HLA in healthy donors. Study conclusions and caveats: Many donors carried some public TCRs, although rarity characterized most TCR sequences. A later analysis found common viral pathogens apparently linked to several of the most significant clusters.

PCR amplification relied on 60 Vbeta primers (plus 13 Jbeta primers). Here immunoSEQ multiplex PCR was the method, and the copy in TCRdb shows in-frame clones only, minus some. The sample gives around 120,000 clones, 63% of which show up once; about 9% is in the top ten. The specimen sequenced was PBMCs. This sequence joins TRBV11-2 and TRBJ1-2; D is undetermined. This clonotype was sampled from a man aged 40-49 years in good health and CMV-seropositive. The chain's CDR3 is CASSPLRGANYGYTF. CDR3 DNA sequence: TGTGCCAGCAGCCCTCTCAGAGGAGCTAACTATGGCTACACCTTC.